The 2 T cell receptor beta chains reported below all come from one sample, sequenced in a study of CXCR3-negative and CXCR3-positive naive CD8 T cells. Via 5' RACE with UMI labels, TRB cDNA libraries were prepared. No DNA is given; TCRdb re-called the 5' RACE reads and lists each CDR3 protein once. The sample has about 40,000 distinct CDR3 sequences, and its top ten clones hold 6.5% to 8.5%. The sample consisted of memory CD8+ T cells from blood. The source is a human donor in good health. Some clones in this sample may be carry-over from other donors' samples.

V and J are TRBV30 and TRBJ2-2; with no DNA, the TCRdb D assignment of TRBD1 cannot be verified. In germline, CDR1 is GTSNPN, CDR2 SVGIG (reference sequence). This CDR3 contains 15 residues. The CDR3 is CAFSGTGGASGELFF.

This chain joins TRBV20-1 and TRBJ2-1; no DNA is available, so the TRBD2 call from TCRdb remains unchecked. The CDR3 has 15 amino acids. The germline V gene encodes CDR1 DFQATT and CDR2 SNEGSKA (reference sequence). CDR3 protein: CSATLLAGDYNEQFF.